The 16 T cell receptor beta chains presented below share a single source sample, sequenced in a study of blood T cell repertoires in COVID-19. The assay was immunoSEQ multiplex PCR, and TCRdb's table has in-frame clones only and misses some. The table shows approximately 240,000 clones, with roughly 84% occurring only once. The sample taken for sequencing was peripheral blood. These receptors were obtained from a woman aged 55 to 70 who had recovered from COVID-19.

V usage is TRBV30 and J usage is TRBJ1-1, with 7 bases matching TRBD1. The germline gives CDR1 GTSNPN, CDR2 SVGIG (reference sequence). The V gene end was trimmed by 2 bases and the J gene end by 4 bases; junction bases not matched to a gene: 4. The CDR3 consists of 13 residues. CDR3: CAWSIQGGTEAFF. Written as DNA, the CDR3 is TGTGCCTGGAGTATCCAGGGGGGCACTGAAGCTTTCTTT.

J is TRBJ2-3 and V is TRBV5-8, with 9 bases that match TRBD1. Per the germline V gene, CDR1 is SGHTS and CDR2 is YDEGEE. Trimming cost V 4 bases and J 0 bases; bases outside gene matches: 3. The CDR3 extends over 15 amino acids. The CDR3 region is CASSLQGASTDTQYF. The CDR3 DNA reads as TGTGCCAGCAGCCTACAGGGGGCCAGCACAGATACGCAGTATTTT.

The J gene is TRBJ1-5, the V gene TRBV3-1 (or the pseudogene TRBV3-2); 11 nucleotides align to TRBD1. V shed 4 bases, J shed 4 bases, and the junction held 3 bases outside the gene matches. The CDR3 runs 15 residues. CDR1 LGHDT and CDR2 YNNKEL come from the germline V gene (reference sequence). CDR3 nucleotide sequence: TGTGCCAGCAGCCGGGGGACAGGGGGGAATCAGCCCCAGCATTTT. Its protein is CASSRGTGGNQPQHF.

The V and J genes are TRBV6-2 or TRBV6-3 and TRBJ2-7; TRBD1 is a possible D gene (6 bases). The CDR3 loop spans 15 amino acids. Germline-derived CDR1 and CDR2 are MNHEY and SVGEGT. V lost 0 bases and J 0 bases, leaving 9 bases between the germline ends. CDR3 protein: CASSYSTGISYEQYF. CDR3 coding DNA: TGTGCCAGCAGTTACTCGACAGGAATCTCCTACGAGCAGTACTTC.

DNA for the CDR3: TGTGCCAGCAGCCACGCACTTTACAATGAGCAGTTCTTC. It is translated as CASSHALYNEQFF. V is TRBV6-2 or TRBV6-3 and J is TRBJ2-1, with D hard to call. V lost 6 bases to trimming and J lost 4 bases, with 10 bases between them. Germline V gene sequence: CDR1 MNHEY, CDR2 SVGEGT. This CDR3 comprises 13 residues.

The V call is TRBV10-3, the J call TRBJ2-1, with 10 positions matching TRBD2. Trimming removed 3 bases from V and 8 bases from J; junction bases left unmatched: 10. Germline-derived CDR1 and CDR2 are ENHRY and SYGVKD. The CDR3 totals 16 residues. DNA of the CDR3: TGTGCCATCAGTGAAACCGTTGGAGCGGGGGGGGATGAGCAGTTCTTC. Amino acids: CAISETVGAGGDEQFF.

The V gene is TRBV20-1, the J gene TRBJ2-2; TRBD2 agrees at 11 bases. Germline trimming cut 3 bases from V and 7 bases from J; bases unmatched to any gene: 13. The germline V gene encodes CDR1 DFQATT and CDR2 SNEGSKA (reference sequence). CDR3 length: 17 amino acids. DNA for the CDR3: TGCAGTGCTAGTGGGCTAGCGGGGGGTCTACTGGGCGGGGAGCTGTTTTTT. Its translation is CSASGLAGGLLGGELFF.

Notes on this clone: One end of the junction fails to match germline, which may point to a read error. This chain joins TRBV7-7 and TRBJ2-5; 8 bases line up with TRBD2. CDR1 is SSHAT, CDR2 FNYEAQ, per germline (reference sequence). The CDR3 has 15 residues. As DNA, the CDR3 is TGTGCTAGCAGCGCCCAGGGGAGCGGGGGAGAGACCCAGTACTTC. This translates into CASSAQGSGGETQYF.

The CDR3: CASSILAGFSYEQYF. Written as DNA, the CDR3 is TGTGCCAGCAGCATACTAGCGGGGTTCTCCTACGAGCAGTACTTC. The genes are TRBV6-5 and TRBJ2-7, with TRBD2 matching over 10 bases. V was pared by 6 bases and J by 0 bases, with 5 bases of the junction left unmatched. CDR3 length: 15 amino acids. Germline-derived CDR1 and CDR2 are MNHEY and SVGAGI.

The chain has TRBV9 and TRBJ1-3; D is unclear. Germline V gives CDR1 SGDLS, CDR2 YYNGEE. The CDR3 has 16 amino acids. Trimming pared 0 bases from V and 0 bases from J, leaving 10 bases between. The CDR3 region is CASSVATASSGNTIYF. Written as DNA, the CDR3 is TGTGCCAGCAGCGTAGCTACTGCCTCCTCTGGAAACACCATATATTTT.

The chain employs TRBV11-3 and TRBJ2-5, with 10 bases that match TRBD1. Germline CDR1 is SGHNT and CDR2 is YENEEA. The V and J ends lost 5 bases and 2 bases, in that order; junction bases with no gene match: 5. This CDR3 is 15 amino acids long. DNA of the CDR3: TGTGCCAGCAGCCGGGGGGGACAGGGGCAAGAGACCCAGTACTTC. Its protein product is CASSRGGQGQETQYF.

This chain uses TRBV5-5 with TRBJ2-7; perhaps TRBD2 as D (7 bases). Trimming pared 4 bases from V and 3 bases from J, leaving 26 bases between. The CDR3 runs to 18 residues. CDR1 SGHKS and CDR2 YYEKEE come from the germline V gene (reference sequence). CDR3: CASSPPFYGGPRVYEQYF. The CDR3 DNA reads TGTGCCAGCAGCCCGCCTTTTTACGGGGGGCCACGAGTCTACGAGCAGTACTTC.

V is TRBV27 and J is TRBJ2-7, with D perhaps matching TRBD1 (5 bases). With 2 bases removed from V and 5 bases from J, the gap between germline ends came to 16 bases. The CDR3 is 15 residues long. The germline gives CDR1 MNHEY, CDR2 SMNVEV (reference sequence). DNA of the CDR3: TGTGCCAGCAGTTTAGACTTTCGACAGCATAACGAGCAGTACTTC. Its translation: CASSLDFRQHNEQYF.

The gene calls are TRBV5-1 and TRBJ1-6; no clear D. The V gene lost 4 bases and the J gene lost 8 bases, with 10 bases spanning the gap. This CDR3 comprises 13 residues. Germline CDR1 and CDR2: SGHRS and YFSETQ. CDR3 nucleotides: TGCGCCAGCAGCGAGTCTCTTGATTCACCCCTCCACTTT. Protein product: CASSESLDSPLHF.

This clone was seen only once. This chain uses TRBV6-6 with TRBJ1-2, with D maybe TRBD1 (6 bases). Germline V gives CDR1 MNHNY, CDR2 SVGAGI (reference sequence). The CDR3 length is 12 residues. V shed 6 bases and J shed 6 bases, with 11 bases lying between them. This chain's CDR3 is CASRQGAHGYTF. The CDR3 DNA is TGTGCCAGCAGACAGGGTGCCCATGGCTACACCTTC.

This clone was seen a single time. The rearrangement links TRBV12-3 or TRBV12-4 to TRBJ1-2; TRBD1 aligns across 8 bases. There are 13 residues in the CDR3. V shed 5 bases and J 6 bases; nucleotides not matched to a gene: 5. CDR3 residues: CASSDQGAHGYTF. The CDR3 region has the DNA TGTGCCAGCAGTGATCAGGGGGCTCATGGCTACACCTTC.